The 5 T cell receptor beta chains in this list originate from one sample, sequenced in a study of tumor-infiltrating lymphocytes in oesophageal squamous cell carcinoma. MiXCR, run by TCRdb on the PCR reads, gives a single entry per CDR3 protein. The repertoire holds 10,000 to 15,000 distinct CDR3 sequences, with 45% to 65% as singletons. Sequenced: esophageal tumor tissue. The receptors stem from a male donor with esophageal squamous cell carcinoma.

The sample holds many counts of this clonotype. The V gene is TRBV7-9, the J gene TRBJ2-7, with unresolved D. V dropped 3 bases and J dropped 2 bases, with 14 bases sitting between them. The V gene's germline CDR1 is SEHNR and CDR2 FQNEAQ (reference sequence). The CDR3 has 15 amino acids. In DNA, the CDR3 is TGTGCCAGCAGCTTGAATCAATTGGAACCCTACGAGCAGTACTTC. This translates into CASSLNQLEPYEQYF.

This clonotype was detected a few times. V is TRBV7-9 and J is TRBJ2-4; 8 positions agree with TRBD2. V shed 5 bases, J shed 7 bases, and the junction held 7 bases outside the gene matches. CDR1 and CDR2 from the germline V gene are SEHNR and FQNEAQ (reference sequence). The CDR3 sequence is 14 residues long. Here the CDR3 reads CASSRTAGGNIQYF. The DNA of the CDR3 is TGTGCCAGCAGCCGGACCGCGGGGGGTAACATTCAGTACTTC. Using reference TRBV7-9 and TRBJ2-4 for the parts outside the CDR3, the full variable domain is DTGVSQNPRHKITKRGQNVTFRCDPISEHNRLYWYRQTLGQGPEFLTYFQNEAQLEKSRLLSDRFSAERPKGSFSTLEIQRTEQGDSAMYLCASSRTAGGNIQYFGAGTRLSVL.

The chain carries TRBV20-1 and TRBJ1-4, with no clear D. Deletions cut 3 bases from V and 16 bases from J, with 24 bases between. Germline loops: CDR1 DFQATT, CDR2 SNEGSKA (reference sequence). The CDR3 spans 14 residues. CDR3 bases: TGCAGTGCTAGTCGGGAGCCTAGCACAGATACGCAGTTTTTT. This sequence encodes CSASREPSTDTQFF.

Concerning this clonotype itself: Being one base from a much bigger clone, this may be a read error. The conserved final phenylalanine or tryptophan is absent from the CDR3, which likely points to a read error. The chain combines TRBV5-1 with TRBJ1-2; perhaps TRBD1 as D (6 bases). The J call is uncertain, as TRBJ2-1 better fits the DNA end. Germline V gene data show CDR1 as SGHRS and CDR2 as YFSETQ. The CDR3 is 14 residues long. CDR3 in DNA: TGCGCCAGCAGCGGTGGGGGCCTAGTCTATGAGCAGTTCTTA. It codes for CASSGGGLVYEQFL.

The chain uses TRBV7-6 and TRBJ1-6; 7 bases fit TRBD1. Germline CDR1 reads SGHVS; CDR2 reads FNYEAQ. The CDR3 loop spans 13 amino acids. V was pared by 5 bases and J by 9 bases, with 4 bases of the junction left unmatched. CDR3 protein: CASSHGTVSPLHF. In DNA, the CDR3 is TGTGCCAGCAGCCATGGGACAGTTTCACCCCTCCACTTT.